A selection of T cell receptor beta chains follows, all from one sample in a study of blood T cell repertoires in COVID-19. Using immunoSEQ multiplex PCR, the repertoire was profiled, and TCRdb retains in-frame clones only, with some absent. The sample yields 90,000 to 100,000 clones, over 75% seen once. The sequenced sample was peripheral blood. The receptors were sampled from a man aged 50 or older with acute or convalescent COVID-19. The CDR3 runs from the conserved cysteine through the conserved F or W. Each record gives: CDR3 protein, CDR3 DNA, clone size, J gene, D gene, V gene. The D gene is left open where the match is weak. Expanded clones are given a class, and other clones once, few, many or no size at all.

CATSDPEGGASGYTF,TGTGCCACCAGTGATCCGGAGGGGGGGGCGAGTGGCTACACCTTC,NA,TRBJ1-2,NA,TRBV24-1
CASLRGGNTGELFF,TGTGCCAGCCTGAGGGGGGGGAACACCGGGGAGCTGTTTTTT,NA,TRBJ2-2,NA,TRBV19
CASSGTVDSPLHF,TGCGCCAGCAGCGGGACAGTAGATTCACCCCTCCACTTT,few,TRBJ1-6,TRBD1,TRBV5-1
CASSKQGAHEQYF,TGTGCCAGCAGCAAGCAGGGGGCCCACGAGCAGTACTTC,NA,TRBJ2-7,TRBD1,TRBV5-4
CASSESGRKNTGELFF,TGTGCCAGCAGTGAGTCCGGGAGAAAGAACACCGGGGAGCTGTTTTTT,NA,TRBJ2-2,NA,TRBV25-1
CASSHPSGELFF,TGTGCCAGCAGCCACCCTTCCGGGGAGCTGTTTTTT,NA,TRBJ2-2,NA,TRBV3-1/TRBV3-2
CASSYLGTGAPDTQYF,TGTGCCAGCAGTTACTTAGGGACAGGGGCCCCAGATACGCAGTATTTT,NA,TRBJ2-3,TRBD1,TRBV6-5
CASSQPGQGAFAEAFF,TGTGCCAGCAGCCAACCCGGACAGGGGGCTTTCGCTGAAGCTTTCTTT,NA,TRBJ1-1,TRBD1,TRBV4-2
CASSFASGDNNEQFF,TGTGCCAGCAGCTTTGCTAGCGGAGACAACAATGAGCAGTTCTTC,NA,TRBJ2-1,TRBD2,TRBV7-6
CAWRGGQVNTEAFF,TGTGCCTGGAGGGGGGGACAGGTGAACACTGAAGCTTTCTTT,NA,TRBJ1-1,TRBD1,TRBV30
CASSQIGLAGEGEQFF,TGTGCCAGCAGCCAGATCGGACTAGCGGGAGAGGGTGAGCAGTTCTTC,NA,TRBJ2-1,TRBD2,TRBV3-1/TRBV3-2
CASKPTGRTEKLFF,TGTGCCAGTAAGCCGACAGGGAGGACTGAAAAACTGTTTTTT,NA,TRBJ1-4,TRBD1,TRBV19
CASGLAGATDTQYF,TGTGCCAGCGGTTTGGCGGGTGCGACAGATACGCAGTATTTT,few,TRBJ2-3,NA,TRBV25-1
CASSLGAGVNEQYF,TGTGCCAGCAGCTTAGGAGCGGGAGTAAACGAGCAGTACTTC,NA,TRBJ2-7,TRBD2,TRBV7-7
CASSRYLAGVAKNIQYF,TGTGCCAGCAGCCGCTATCTAGCGGGGGTAGCCAAAAACATTCAGTACTTC,NA,TRBJ2-4,TRBD2,TRBV3-1/TRBV3-2
CASSDSAGGRYEQYF,TGCGCCAGCAGTGATAGCGCAGGGGGCAGGTACGAGCAGTACTTC,once,TRBJ2-7,TRBD1,TRBV10-1
CAWGAYRGHGYTF,TGTGCCTGGGGGGCTTACAGGGGGCATGGCTACACCTTC,NA,TRBJ1-2,TRBD1,TRBV30
CASSFGGGGQGPTDTQYF,TGTGCCAGCAGCTTCGGGGGGGGAGGACAGGGGCCAACAGATACGCAGTATTTT,few,TRBJ2-3,NA,TRBV11-2
CASSPGAGGRTDTQYF,TGTGCCAGCAGCCCGGGGGCGGGAGGTCGTACAGATACGCAGTATTTT,once,TRBJ2-3,TRBD2,TRBV7-9
CASSLELRTSNSYEQYF,TGTGCCAGCAGTTTAGAATTGAGGACTTCAAACTCCTACGAGCAGTACTTC,NA,TRBJ2-7,NA,TRBV28
CASAENGKQNIQYF,TGTGCCAGTGCCGAGAACGGGAAACAAAACATTCAGTACTTC,once,TRBJ2-4,NA,TRBV19
CASSQDSRGGHYGYTF,TGTGCCAGCAGCCAAGATAGTCGGGGGGGCCACTATGGCTACACCTTC,few,TRBJ1-2,NA,TRBV3-1/TRBV3-2
CASSDYWDSPQSSYNSPLHF,TGTGCCAGCAGTGACTATTGGGACAGTCCACAGAGCTCCTATAATTCACCCCTCCACTTT,NA,TRBJ1-6,TRBD1,TRBV6-4
CASSPTGEVKNIQYF,TGTGCCAGCAGCCCGACAGGGGAAGTCAAAAACATTCAGTACTTC,NA,TRBJ2-4,TRBD1,TRBV28
CASSERFYEQFF,TGTGCCAGCAGTGAACGATTCTACGAGCAGTTCTTC,NA,TRBJ2-1,NA,TRBV6-1
CASSSGRGQNTGELFF,TGCGCCAGCAGCTCGGGCAGGGGCCAAAACACCGGGGAGCTGTTTTTT,NA,TRBJ2-2,NA,TRBV5-1
CASSYSGLAGNYEQYF,TGTGCCAGCAGTTACTCCGGGCTAGCGGGGAACTACGAGCAGTACTTC,NA,TRBJ2-7,TRBD2,TRBV6-5
CASSPSGNQNTGELFF,TGTGCCAGCAGCCCGAGCGGGAACCAGAACACCGGGGAGCTGTTTTTT,NA,TRBJ2-2,TRBD2,TRBV11-3
CASSRTGGGSYEQYF,TGCGCCAGCAGCCGGACAGGGGGAGGGTCCTACGAGCAGTACTTC,NA,TRBJ2-7,TRBD1,TRBV5-1
CSVVRGTEAFF,TGCAGCGTTGTTAGGGGCACTGAAGCTTTCTTT,NA,TRBJ1-1,NA,TRBV29-1
CASRASGEAINYGYTF,TGTGCCAGCAGAGCCTCAGGGGAAGCCATTAACTATGGCTACACCTTC,NA,TRBJ1-2,NA,TRBV5-4
CSVEDQGYRYGYTF,TGCAGCGTTGAAGATCAGGGCTACCGCTATGGCTACACCTTC,NA,TRBJ1-2,NA,TRBV29-1
CASNGQGSGEKLFF,TGCGCCAGCAATGGACAGGGGTCGGGTGAAAAACTGTTTTTT,NA,TRBJ1-4,TRBD1,TRBV5-1
CASSPGITYEQYF,TGCGCCAGCAGCCCGGGGATTACCTACGAGCAGTACTTC,NA,TRBJ2-7,NA,TRBV10-1
CASSTLTGSNYGYTF,TGTGCCAGCAGCACCTTGACAGGGTCTAACTATGGCTACACCTTC,NA,TRBJ1-2,TRBD1,TRBV5-5
CASSHRQGNYGYTF,TGTGCCAGCAGCCACAGACAGGGGAACTATGGCTACACCTTC,NA,TRBJ1-2,TRBD1,TRBV3-1/TRBV3-2
CASSVGEDSPLHF,TGTGCCAGCAGCGTAGGGGAGGATTCACCCCTCCACTTT,NA,TRBJ1-6,NA,TRBV9
CASSRDRANLYSNQPQHF,TGTGCCAGCAGTCGGGACAGGGCCAACTTATATAGCAATCAGCCCCAGCATTTT,NA,TRBJ1-5,TRBD1,TRBV6-2/TRBV6-3
CASRPTGQETQYF,TGCGCCAGCAGACCGACAGGACAAGAGACCCAGTACTTC,NA,TRBJ2-5,NA,TRBV5-1
CASSLGDRGYGYTF,TGCGCCAGCAGCCTTGGGGACAGGGGGTATGGCTACACCTTC,NA,TRBJ1-2,TRBD1,TRBV5-1
CASSPPNQQITYEQYF,TGTGCCAGCAGCCCGCCTAACCAACAGATTACCTACGAGCAGTACTTC,NA,TRBJ2-7,NA,TRBV5-6
CASSLGTGHPTDTQYF,TGTGCCAGCAGCCTGGGGACAGGCCACCCCACAGATACGCAGTATTTT,few,TRBJ2-3,TRBD1,TRBV5-5
CASSNSASSGRAGDEQFF,TGTGCCAGCAGCAACAGCGCATCTAGCGGGAGGGCCGGTGATGAGCAGTTCTTC,NA,TRBJ2-1,TRBD2,TRBV5-5
CASSPPSRGGELFF,TGTGCCAGCTCACCACCGAGTCGGGGCGGGGAGCTGTTTTTT,NA,TRBJ2-2,NA,TRBV18
CAISESSGGNQPQHF,TGTGCCATCAGTGAAAGTTCAGGGGGCAATCAGCCCCAGCATTTT,NA,TRBJ1-5,NA,TRBV10-3
CASSSPGAISSYNEQFF,TGTGCCAGCAGCTCCCCGGGAGCAATAAGCTCCTACAATGAGCAGTTCTTC,NA,TRBJ2-1,NA,TRBV11-2
CASSLGQGADNEQFF,TGTGCCAGCAGCTTAGGGCAGGGGGCGGACAATGAGCAGTTCTTC,NA,TRBJ2-1,TRBD1,TRBV7-9
CASSTGATNEKLFF,TGTGCCAGTAGCACAGGGGCAACTAATGAAAAACTGTTTTTT,NA,TRBJ1-4,TRBD1,TRBV19
CASIWTGNTEAFF,TGTGCCAGTATCTGGACAGGCAACACTGAAGCTTTCTTT,NA,TRBJ1-1,TRBD1,TRBV19
CASSFTLKGLAGRQETQYF,TGTGCCAGCAGCTTTACCCTTAAGGGACTAGCGGGGAGACAAGAGACCCAGTACTTC,NA,TRBJ2-5,TRBD2,TRBV7-9
CASQVGGNGNQPQHF,TGTGCCAGCCAGGTAGGGGGCAATGGCAATCAGCCCCAGCATTTT,NA,TRBJ1-5,TRBD1,TRBV6-5
CASSPLPPTSGSYEQYF,TGCGCCAGCAGCCCCCTACCGCCTACTAGCGGTTCCTACGAGCAGTACTTC,NA,TRBJ2-7,TRBD2,TRBV5-1
CASSFLSEDQPQHF,TGTGCCAGCAGCTTCCTCTCTGAGGATCAGCCCCAGCATTTT,NA,TRBJ1-5,NA,TRBV7-2